The source of this TCR beta chain is a study of cytomegalovirus exposure and HLA in healthy donors. The donors, nominally healthy at sampling, likely had unrecorded immune exposures. The PCR ran on 60 Vbeta and 13 Jbeta primers. The repertoire was sequenced with immunoSEQ multiplex PCR; TCRdb's copy has only in-frame clones and lacks some. This sample has about 92,000 clones, with over 70% found just once. The CDR3 contains 16 residues. CDR1 is LNHNV, CDR2 YYDKDF, per germline (reference sequence). The ends lost 0 bases at V and 10 bases at J; junction bases unmatched: 12. Sequenced: PBMCs. The chain carries TRBV15 and TRBJ2-1, with 7 nucleotides matching TRBD1. The TCR sequence derives from a girl aged 2 to 9 in good health and CMV-seropositive. The chain's CDR3 is CATSRELDRVFLEQFF. CDR3 DNA: TGTGCCACCAGCAGAGAGTTAGACAGGGTCTTCTTGGAGCAGTTCTTC.